This T cell receptor beta chain is drawn from a study of blood T cell repertoires in COVID-19. Source study methods: By means of reference gene primer amplification, nucleated cell counts were estimated. The assay was immunoSEQ multiplex PCR, and TCRdb's table has in-frame clones only and misses some. V and J calls and clone size are as listed in that table; D and trimming were resolved from the DNA. The data hold about 36,000 clones, with about nine tenths observed a single time. The CDR3 is 15 residues long. Germline values: CDR1 LNHNV, CDR2 YYDKDF (reference sequence). The ends were cut back, 1 base at V and 1 base at J, with 11 bases in the middle.

This chain joins TRBV15 and TRBJ2-7, with D possibly matching TRBD1 (6 bases). This clonotype originated in a human donor in a cohort sampled during active COVID-19. The sample comprised peripheral blood. The CDR3 region has the DNA TGTGCCACCAGCAGAGGTGGGACAAGGTCCTACGAGCAGTACTTC. Protein: CATSRGGTRSYEQYF.